The 12 T cell receptor beta chains listed next were all sequenced from one sample in a study of blood T cell dynamics during melanoma immunotherapy. The data were produced by immunoSEQ multiplex PCR, yet TCRdb's version contains in-frame clones alone and is incomplete. This sample has around 4,300 clones; approximately 97% occur once, and the top ten carry roughly 1.2%. This sample's time point: pre-treatment baseline. The sample was effector memory CD8+ T cells from blood, taken from a patient treated with checkpoint blockade. The receptors here all came from a human donor with melanoma.

The chain has TRBV10-1 and TRBJ2-5, with TRBD1 matching 8 bases. The V segment lost 6 bases and the J segment 0 bases; nucleotides outside the gene matches: 3. The length of the CDR3 is 14 residues. Germline-derived CDR1 and CDR2 are WNHNN and SYGVQD (reference sequence). The CDR3 spells CASSLDRDQETQYF. CDR3 sequence (DNA): TGCGCCAGCAGCCTGGACAGGGACCAAGAGACCCAGTACTTC.

The rearrangement uses TRBV5-2 and TRBJ2-7; the DNA was not used to check the table's D call, TRBD2. TRBV5-2 is an annotated pseudogene. The CDR3 spans 16 residues. Here the CDR3 reads CASSLWGREKDYEQYF. The CDR3 DNA reads as TGTGCCAGCAGCTTATGGGGTCGGGAGAAGGATTACGAGCAGTACTTC.

The chain joins TRBV27 to TRBJ2-1, with 8 bases fitting TRBD1. V lost 2 bases, J lost 13 bases, and 4 bases stayed unmatched. CDR1 and CDR2 (germline): MNHEY, SMNVEV (reference sequence). The CDR3 loop spans 12 amino acids. As DNA, the CDR3 is TGTGCCAGCAGTTTACGGCAGGGGGCCCAGTTCTTC. This translates into CASSLRQGAQFF.

This clone was recorded a few times. The chain couples TRBV10-1 to TRBJ2-7, with D possibly TRBD1 on 5 matching bases. The germline CDR1 and CDR2 sequences are WNHNN and SYGVQD (reference sequence). V was clipped by 0 bases and J by 1 base, with 10 bases between them. This CDR3 is built from 15 residues. The CDR3 protein is CASSESVAGSYEQYF. The CDR3 region has the DNA TGCGCCAGCAGTGAGTCGGTCGCAGGGTCCTACGAGCAGTACTTC.

The chain carries TRBV6-5 and TRBJ2-7, with D maybe TRBD1 (5 bases). V was cut by 8 bases and J by 4 bases, with 15 bases left in between. The length of the CDR3 is 13 residues. Germline V gene data show CDR1 as MNHEY and CDR2 as SVGAGI. The CDR3 DNA is TGTGCCAGCGGCCCCAGGGTGGTGTACGAGCAGTACTTC. It specifies CASGPRVVYEQYF.

This rearrangement joins TRBV13 to TRBJ2-2, with D perhaps TRBD2 (5 bases). The germline CDR1 and CDR2 sequences are PRHDT and FYEKMQ (reference sequence). Trimming stripped 2 bases from V and 6 bases from J, with 7 bases between. The CDR3 runs to 13 residues. This CDR3 reads CASSLQLAGELFF. CDR3 sequence (DNA): TGTGCCAGCAGCTTACAACTAGCCGGGGAGCTGTTTTTT.

The chain recombines TRBV15 with TRBJ2-1; 9 bases fit TRBD2. Trimming removed 5 bases from V and 7 bases from J; junction bases left unmatched: 12. Germline-derived CDR1 and CDR2 are LNHNV and YYDKDF (reference sequence). CDR3 length: 16 amino acids. The CDR3 DNA sequence: TGTGCCACCAGCCTCCCTGGAAGTAGCGGGAGAAATGAGCAGTTCTTC. Amino acids: CATSLPGSSGRNEQFF. Filled out from reference TRBV15 and TRBJ2-1, the complete variable domain reads DAMVIQNPRYQVTQFGKPVTLSCSQTLNHNVMYWYQQKSSQAPKLLFHYYDKDFNNEADTPDNFQSRRPNTSFCFLDIRSPGLGDTAMYLCATSLPGSSGRNEQFFGPGTRLTVL.

This chain joins TRBV2 and TRBJ2-1; the match to TRBD2 covers 12 bases. This CDR3 region has 20 residues. After removal of 6 bases from V and 10 bases from J, the junction contained 25 bases not matched to a gene. The germline CDR1 and CDR2 sequences are SNHLY and FYNNEI. The CDR3 spells CASRNLAGTSGLPTPHEQFF. The CDR3 region has the DNA TGTGCCAGCAGGAACCTCGCCGGGACTAGCGGGCTCCCCACCCCACACGAGCAGTTCTTC.

CDR3 protein: CASSLPGLAGVEREQYF. Here the CDR3 DNA reads TGTGCCAGCAGCTTACCGGGACTAGCGGGAGTTGAGCGCGAGCAGTACTTC. The chain couples TRBV5-6 to TRBJ2-7, with 14 nucleotides matching TRBD2. The ends lost 2 bases at V and 6 bases at J; junction bases unmatched: 10. Germline lookup yields CDR1 SGHDT and CDR2 YYEEEE. This CDR3 has 17 residues.

V is TRBV7-3 and J is TRBJ2-1, with 7 positions matching TRBD2. Trimming removed 5 bases from V and 5 bases from J; junction bases left unmatched: 9. Germline CDR1 and CDR2: SGHTA and FQGTGA. The CDR3 spans 15 residues. CDR3 bases: TGTGCCAGCAGCCTCTGGGCTAGCGGACACAATGAGCAGTTCTTC. Translated: CASSLWASGHNEQFF.

The V and J genes are TRBV5-1 and TRBJ2-1, with 13 positions matching TRBD2. Germline CDR1 reads SGHRS; CDR2 reads YFSETQ. The CDR3 is made up of 14 amino acids. With 3 bases clipped from V and 6 bases from J, the junction kept 0 bases outside the gene matches. CDR3 residues: CASSWTSGSNEQFF. The CDR3, as DNA: TGCGCCAGCAGCTGGACTAGCGGGAGCAATGAGCAGTTCTTC.

The rearrangement joins TRBV5-1 to TRBJ2-7, with D hard to call. Deletions cut 3 bases from V and 6 bases from J, with 22 bases between. This CDR3 spans 16 amino acids. Germline-derived CDR1 and CDR2 are SGHRS and YFSETQ. Here the CDR3 reads CASSSDSEQLTCEQYF. CDR3 in DNA: TGCGCCAGCAGCTCAGACTCCGAGCAATTAACCTGCGAGCAGTACTTC.